Shown below are 22 T cell receptor beta chains from a single sample sequenced in a study of blood T cell repertoires in COVID-19. Profiled with immunoSEQ multiplex PCR; TCRdb holds only in-frame clones, not every one. The repertoire has some 140,000 clones, about 77% of them found once; the top ten carry 15% to 25%. Sequences were obtained from peripheral blood. The receptors come from a man older than 75 with acute or convalescent COVID-19.

The chain is built from TRBV27 and TRBJ1-5; D is undetermined. V shed 3 bases and J shed 3 bases, with 6 bases lying between them. CDR3 size: 13 residues. The V gene's germline CDR1 is MNHEY and CDR2 SMNVEV (reference sequence). CDR3 in DNA: TGTGCCAGCAGTTTCTACCCCAATCAGCCCCAGCATTTT. It codes for CASSFYPNQPQHF.

This clone was counted once. The V call is TRBV19, the J call TRBJ2-7, with TRBD1 matching 10 bases. Germline loops: CDR1 LNHDA, CDR2 SQIVND (reference sequence). Unmatched junction bases numbered 7, after V lost 3 bases and J lost 5 bases. The length of the CDR3 is 15 residues. The CDR3 spells CASSMVAGTGDEQYF. The DNA for the CDR3 is TGTGCCAGTAGTATGGTTGCCGGGACAGGGGACGAGCAGTACTTC.

This chain connects TRBV12-3 or TRBV12-4 to TRBJ1-1, with no clear D. The CDR3 is 12 amino acids. V lost 5 bases and J 11 bases, leaving 15 bases between the germline ends. The DNA of the CDR3 is TGTGCCAGCAGTCGTAACTCCGAACGGGCTTTCTTT. It encodes CASSRNSERAFF.

The chain couples TRBV2 to TRBJ2-7; 7 nucleotides agree with TRBD1. This CDR3 has 12 amino acids. The V gene's germline CDR1 is SNHLY and CDR2 FYNNEI. V was pared by 5 bases and J by 6 bases, with 4 bases of the junction left unmatched. CDR3 sequence: CASSYRGSEQYF. CDR3 DNA sequence: TGTGCCAGCAGTTACAGGGGTTCCGAGCAGTACTTC.

The chain couples TRBV9 to TRBJ1-3; 9 bases match TRBD1. This CDR3 region has 18 residues. The V and J ends lost 0 bases and 4 bases, in that order; junction bases with no gene match: 11. Per germline, CDR1 SGDLS and CDR2 YYNGEE. The CDR3: CASSVALGTGRGGNTIYF. The DNA of the CDR3 is TGTGCCAGCAGCGTAGCCCTCGGGACAGGGAGAGGAGGAAACACCATATATTTT.

This clone turned up a few times. CDR3: CASSQGQGSNYGYTF. The CDR3 DNA reads TGTGCCAGCAGCCAGGGACAGGGCTCAAACTATGGCTACACCTTC. The V call is TRBV4-2, the J call TRBJ1-2, with 9 bases aligning to TRBD1. This CDR3 spans 15 amino acids. The trim removed 3 bases at V and 2 bases at J, leaving 4 bases unmatched. In germline, CDR1 is LGHNA, CDR2 YNFKEQ.

The chain couples TRBV2 to TRBJ1-4; D not resolved. The germline gives CDR1 SNHLY, CDR2 FYNNEI. V lost 6 bases and J 0 bases, leaving 11 bases between the germline ends. This CDR3 has 15 amino acids. The CDR3 DNA is TGTGCCAGCAGCTGGGCCCCTGCAACTAATGAAAAACTGTTTTTT. Its translation: CASSWAPATNEKLFF.

The V gene is TRBV7-2, the J gene TRBJ2-7, with D possibly matching TRBD1 (6 bases). Germline V gene data show CDR1 as SGHTA and CDR2 as FQGNSA. The V end was cut by 2 bases, the J end by 0 bases, with 11 bases between. The CDR3 is made up of 15 amino acids. The CDR3 loop is CASSLNGQSSYEQYF. In DNA, the CDR3 is TGTGCCAGCAGCTTAAATGGACAGTCCTCCTACGAGCAGTACTTC.

The chain employs TRBV19 and TRBJ2-4, with unresolved D. Germline V gives CDR1 LNHDA, CDR2 SQIVND (reference sequence). The CDR3 loop spans 13 amino acids. V was trimmed by 1 base and J by 6 bases, leaving 7 bases between them. The CDR3 nucleotides read TGTGCCAGTAGTATAGGACATGGAAACATTCAGTACTTC. It encodes CASSIGHGNIQYF. Filled out from reference TRBV19 and TRBJ2-4, the complete variable domain reads DGGITQSPKYLFRKEGQNVTLSCEQNLNHDAMYWYRQDPGQGLRLIYYSQIVNDFQKGDIAEGYSVSREKKESFPLTVTSAQKNPTAFYLCASSIGHGNIQYFGAGTRLSVL.

The rearrangement links TRBV10-3 to TRBJ2-3; TRBD2 matches at 11 bases. The V gene's germline CDR1 is ENHRY and CDR2 SYGVKD. The CDR3 has 14 residues. The V and J ends lost 11 bases and 2 bases, in that order; junction bases with no gene match: 6. In DNA form, the CDR3 reads TGTGCCGCCGGGACTAGCGGCGTCACAGATACGCAGTATTTT. The encoded protein is CAAGTSGVTDTQYF.

The V and J genes are TRBV6-6 and TRBJ2-7; no firm D call. V was pared by 2 bases and J by 2 bases, with 7 bases between. The CDR3 length is 13 residues. From germline, CDR1 is MNHNY and CDR2 SVGAGI (reference sequence). The CDR3 region is CASSYLTAYEQYF. The DNA of the CDR3 is TGTGCCAGCAGTTACCTAACAGCCTACGAGCAGTACTTC.

V usage is TRBV25-1 and J usage is TRBJ1-1; a weak D match, TRBD1 (6 bases). Looked up from germline, CDR1 is MGHDK and CDR2 is SYGVNS. The CDR3 spans 14 residues. The ends were cut back, 5 bases at V and 3 bases at J, with 13 bases in the middle. CDR3 residues: CASSRYTGYTEAFF. CDR3 in DNA: TGTGCCAGCAGTAGATATACAGGGTACACTGAAGCTTTCTTT.

V usage is TRBV9 and J usage is TRBJ2-7; 8 positions agree with TRBD2. V lost 3 bases, J lost 2 bases, and 7 bases stayed unmatched. Germline assignment: CDR1 SGDLS and CDR2 YYNGEE. The CDR3 is 15 amino acids. The CDR3 reads CASSAGGGSAYEQYF. Written as DNA, the CDR3 is TGTGCCAGCAGCGCCGGCGGGGGGTCCGCCTACGAGCAGTACTTC.

The chain couples TRBV29-1 to TRBJ2-1; 10 bases are a match to TRBD2. V shed 5 bases, J shed 7 bases, and the junction held 11 bases outside the gene matches. CDR1 and CDR2 (germline): SQVTM, ANQGSEA. This CDR3 comprises 15 residues. The CDR3 loop reads CSVSGGTSVFNEQFF. The CDR3 DNA sequence: TGCAGCGTTTCCGGCGGGACTAGCGTTTTTAATGAGCAGTTCTTC.

The chain recombines TRBV7-9 with TRBJ2-1; 8 positions agree with TRBD2. The trim removed 5 bases at V and 4 bases at J, leaving 4 bases unmatched. Germline assignment: CDR1 SEHNR and CDR2 FQNEAQ (reference sequence). The CDR3 contains 14 residues. The CDR3 coding sequence is TGTGCCAGCAGCCCCGGCGGGGGGTACAATGAGCAGTTCTTC. It specifies CASSPGGGYNEQFF.

The chain couples TRBV28 to TRBJ1-1, with D uncertain. The V end was cut by 3 bases, the J end by 0 bases, with 11 bases between. The CDR3 length is 15 residues. Germline-derived CDR1 and CDR2 are MDHEN and SYDVKM. In nucleotides, the CDR3 is TGTGCCAGCAGTTTCCCGGGAGTGATGAACACTGAAGCTTTCTTT. It yields the protein CASSFPGVMNTEAFF.

The CDR3 sequence is CASSETFRTGLTTNEQFF. For the CDR3, the DNA is TGTGCCAGCAGTGAAACCTTTAGAACAGGTCTCACGACGAATGAGCAGTTCTTC. The chain couples TRBV2 to TRBJ2-1; TRBD1 might be the D (5 bases). Per the germline V gene, CDR1 is SNHLY and CDR2 is FYNNEI. The CDR3 length is 18 residues. Trimming pared 2 bases from V and 7 bases from J, leaving 24 bases between.

The chain links TRBV2 to TRBJ1-1, with D uncertain. Germline V lookup: CDR1 SNHLY, CDR2 FYNNEI. The CDR3 is 13 amino acids. V was trimmed by 6 bases and J by 5 bases, leaving 13 bases between them. The CDR3: CASSQITGTEAFF. CDR3 in DNA: TGTGCCAGCAGCCAAATTACGGGTACTGAAGCTTTCTTT. Complete variable domain (other parts from reference TRBV2 and TRBJ1-1): EPEVTQTPSHQVTQMGQEVILRCVPISNHLYFYWYRQILGQKVEFLVSFYNNEISEKSEIFDDQFSVERPDGSNFTLKIRSTKLEDSAMYFCASSQITGTEAFFGQGTRLTVV.

This clone showed up just a few times. V gene TRBV4-2 combines with J gene TRBJ1-4; 7 bases fit TRBD1. J lost 10 bases, V lost 4 bases, and 12 bases had no gene match. Per germline, CDR1 LGHNA and CDR2 YNFKEQ. CDR3 length equals 15 residues. CDR3 amino acids: CASSPTGQWGGKLFF. The CDR3 DNA reads as TGTGCCAGCAGCCCAACGGGACAGTGGGGTGGAAAACTGTTTTTT.

This clone was counted many times. The chain has TRBV5-6 and TRBJ1-6; D not certain. The CDR3 contains 17 residues. V was clipped by 3 bases and J by 0 bases, with 13 bases between them. Germline V lookup: CDR1 SGHDT, CDR2 YYEEEE. CDR3 nucleotide sequence: TGTGCCAGCAGCTCGGTGACTGAGAGCTCCTATAATTCACCCCTCCACTTT. This encodes CASSSVTESSYNSPLHF.

This clone was detected once. The V gene is TRBV5-8, the J gene TRBJ1-6; TRBD1 aligns across 11 bases. This CDR3 region has 13 residues. Germline assignment: CDR1 SGHTS and CDR2 YDEGEE. The trim removed 5 bases at V and 9 bases at J, leaving 1 base unmatched. The CDR3 DNA is TGTGCCAGCAGGGACAGGGGGCGTTCACCCCTCCACTTT. Encoded protein: CASRDRGRSPLHF.

V is TRBV3-1 (or the pseudogene TRBV3-2) and J is TRBJ2-1, with D possibly matching TRBD2 (5 bases). The CDR3 sequence is 11 residues long. Germline CDR1 reads LGHDT; CDR2 reads YNNKEL (reference sequence). V was shortened by 1 base and J by 10 bases, with 5 bases between the two germline ends. The CDR3, as DNA: TGTGCCAGCAGCCAAGGAGGGGAGCAGTTCTTC. It codes for CASSQGGEQFF.